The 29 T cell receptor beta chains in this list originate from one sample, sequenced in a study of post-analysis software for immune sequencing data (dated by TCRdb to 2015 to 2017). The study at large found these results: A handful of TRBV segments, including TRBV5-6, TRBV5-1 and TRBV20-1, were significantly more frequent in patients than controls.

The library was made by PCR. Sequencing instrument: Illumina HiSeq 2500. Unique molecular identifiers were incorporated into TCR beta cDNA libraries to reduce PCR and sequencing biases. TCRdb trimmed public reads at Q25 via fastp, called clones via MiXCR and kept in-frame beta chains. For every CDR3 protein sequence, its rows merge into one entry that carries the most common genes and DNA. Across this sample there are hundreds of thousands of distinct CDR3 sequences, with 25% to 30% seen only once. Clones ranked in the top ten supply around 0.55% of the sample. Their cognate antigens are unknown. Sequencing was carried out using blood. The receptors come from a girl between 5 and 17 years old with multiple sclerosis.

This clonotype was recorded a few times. In DNA, the CDR3 is TGCGCCAGCAGCCAGCCTAGCGGGACTTACAATGAGCAGTTCTTC. Translating it yields CASSQPSGTYNEQFF. The chain is built from TRBV4-1 and TRBJ2-1; 9 nucleotides agree with TRBD2. V trimming: 3 bases; J trimming: 4 bases; junction bases outside the gene matches: 4. CDR1 is MGHRA, CDR2 YSYEKL, per germline. CDR3 length: 15 amino acids.

CDR3 DNA sequence: TGTGCCAGCACCCCCAGGCCAGGGGGCACTGAAGCTTTCTTT. Amino acid sequence: CASTPRPGGTEAFF. V and J are TRBV12-3 or TRBV12-4 and TRBJ1-1, with TRBD1 identical over 7 bases. The CDR3 has 14 amino acids. Unmatched junction bases numbered 9, after V lost 7 bases and J lost 4 bases.

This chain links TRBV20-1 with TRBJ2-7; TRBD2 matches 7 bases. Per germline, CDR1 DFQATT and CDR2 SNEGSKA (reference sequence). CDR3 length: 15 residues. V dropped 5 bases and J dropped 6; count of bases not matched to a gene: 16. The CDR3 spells CSAWGSGEGSSEQYF. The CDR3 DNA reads TGCAGTGCTTGGGGGAGCGGGGAGGGTTCGAGCGAGCAGTACTTC.

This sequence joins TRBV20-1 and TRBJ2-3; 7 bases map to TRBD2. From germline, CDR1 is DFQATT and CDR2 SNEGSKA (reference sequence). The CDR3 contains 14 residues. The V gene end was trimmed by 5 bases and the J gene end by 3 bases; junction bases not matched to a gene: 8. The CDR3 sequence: CSAPGLVRTDTQYF. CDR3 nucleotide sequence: TGCAGTGCTCCCGGACTAGTTAGAACAGATACGCAGTATTTT.

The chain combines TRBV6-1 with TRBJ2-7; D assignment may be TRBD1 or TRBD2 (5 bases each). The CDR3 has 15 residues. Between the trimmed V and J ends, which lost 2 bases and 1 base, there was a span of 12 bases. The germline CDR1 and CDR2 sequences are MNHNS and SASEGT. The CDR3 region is CASSEQGVGSYEQYF. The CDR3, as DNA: TGTGCCAGCAGTGAACAGGGAGTAGGGTCCTACGAGCAGTACTTC.

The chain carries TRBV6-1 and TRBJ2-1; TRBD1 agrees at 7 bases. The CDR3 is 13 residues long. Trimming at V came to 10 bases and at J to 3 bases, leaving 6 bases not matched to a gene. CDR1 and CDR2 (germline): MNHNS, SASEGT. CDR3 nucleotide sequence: TGTGCCATCCTGGGACAGCTCTACAATGAGCAGTTCTTC. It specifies CAILGQLYNEQFF.

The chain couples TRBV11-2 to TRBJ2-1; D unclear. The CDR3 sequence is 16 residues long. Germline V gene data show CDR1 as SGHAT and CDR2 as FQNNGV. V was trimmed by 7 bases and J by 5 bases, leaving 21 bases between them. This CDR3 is CASTKNPGLGHNEQFF. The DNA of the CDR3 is TGTGCCAGCACCAAAAACCCTGGGTTAGGACACAATGAGCAGTTCTTC.

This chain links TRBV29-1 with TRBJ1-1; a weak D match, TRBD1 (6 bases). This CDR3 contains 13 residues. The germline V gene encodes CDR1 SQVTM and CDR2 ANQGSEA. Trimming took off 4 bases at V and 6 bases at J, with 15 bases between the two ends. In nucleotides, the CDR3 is TGCAGCGTTGCGGGTAGGGGGGCATCTGAAGCTTTCTTT. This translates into CSVAGRGASEAFF.

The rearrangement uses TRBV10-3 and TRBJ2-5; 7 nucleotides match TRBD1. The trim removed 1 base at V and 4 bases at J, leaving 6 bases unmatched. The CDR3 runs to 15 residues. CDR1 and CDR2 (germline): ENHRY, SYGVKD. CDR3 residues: CAISELRGRGETQYF. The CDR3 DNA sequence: TGTGCCATCAGTGAGTTAAGGGGGCGCGGAGAGACCCAGTACTTC.

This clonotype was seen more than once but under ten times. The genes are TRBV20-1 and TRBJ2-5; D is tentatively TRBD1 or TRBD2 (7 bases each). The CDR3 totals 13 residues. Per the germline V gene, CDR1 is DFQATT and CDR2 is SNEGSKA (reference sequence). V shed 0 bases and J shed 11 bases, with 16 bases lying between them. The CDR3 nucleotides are TGCAGTGCTAGAGATAACAGGGGAGGGGAGCAGTACTTC. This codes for CSARDNRGGEQYF.

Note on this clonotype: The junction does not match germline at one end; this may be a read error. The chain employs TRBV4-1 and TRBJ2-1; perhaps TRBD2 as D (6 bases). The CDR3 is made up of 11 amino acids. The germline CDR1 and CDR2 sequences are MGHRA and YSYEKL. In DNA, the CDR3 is TGCGCCAACAGCCAACGGGGGGAGCAGTTCTTC. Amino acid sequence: CANSQRGEQFF.

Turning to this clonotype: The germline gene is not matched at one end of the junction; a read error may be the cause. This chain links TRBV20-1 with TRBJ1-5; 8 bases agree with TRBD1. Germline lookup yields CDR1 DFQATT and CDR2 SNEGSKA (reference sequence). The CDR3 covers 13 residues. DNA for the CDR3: TGCAGTGCTAGAGCAGGGGGCAATCAGCCCCGGCATTTT. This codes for CSARAGGNQPRHF.

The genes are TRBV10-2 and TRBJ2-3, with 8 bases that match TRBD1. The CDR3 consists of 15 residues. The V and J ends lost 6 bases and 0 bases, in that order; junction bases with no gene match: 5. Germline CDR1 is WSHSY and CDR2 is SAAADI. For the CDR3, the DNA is TGCGCCAGCAGAGGAGGGGACAGGAGCACAGATACGCAGTATTTT. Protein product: CASRGGDRSTDTQYF.

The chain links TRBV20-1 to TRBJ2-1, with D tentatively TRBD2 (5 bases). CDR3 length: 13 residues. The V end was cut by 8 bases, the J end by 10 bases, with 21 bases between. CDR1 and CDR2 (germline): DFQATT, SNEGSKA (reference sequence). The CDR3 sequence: CSPYQPGSGEQFF. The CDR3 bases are TGCAGTCCGTATCAGCCGGGGTCCGGAGAGCAGTTCTTC.

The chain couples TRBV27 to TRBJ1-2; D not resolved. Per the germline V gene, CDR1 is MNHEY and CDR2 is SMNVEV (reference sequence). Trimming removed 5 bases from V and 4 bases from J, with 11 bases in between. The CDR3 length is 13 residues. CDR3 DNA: TGTGCCAGCAGTCTCACAAGAACCTATGGCTACACCTTC. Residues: CASSLTRTYGYTF.

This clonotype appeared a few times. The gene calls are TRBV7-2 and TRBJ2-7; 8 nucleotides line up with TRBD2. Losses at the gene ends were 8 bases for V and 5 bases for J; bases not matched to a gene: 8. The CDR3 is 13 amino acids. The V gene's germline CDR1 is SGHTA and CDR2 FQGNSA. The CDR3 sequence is CASGEAGANEQYF. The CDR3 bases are TGTGCCAGCGGGGAAGCGGGAGCCAACGAGCAGTACTTC.

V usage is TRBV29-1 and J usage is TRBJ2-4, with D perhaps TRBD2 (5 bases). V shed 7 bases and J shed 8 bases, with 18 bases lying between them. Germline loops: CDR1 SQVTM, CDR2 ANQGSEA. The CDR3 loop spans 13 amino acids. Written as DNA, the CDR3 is TGCAGCGCCCGCTCGGCCAACGGGGACATTCAGTACTTC. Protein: CSARSANGDIQYF.

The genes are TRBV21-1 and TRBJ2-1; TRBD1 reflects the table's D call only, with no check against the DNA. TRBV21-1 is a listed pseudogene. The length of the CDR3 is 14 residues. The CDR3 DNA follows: TGTGCCAGCAGCAAATTGGCAGGGTCGTATGAGCAGTTCTTC. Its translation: CASSKLAGSYEQFF.

The CDR3 coding sequence is TGCGCCAGCACACAAAGGGGCCCGGGGGCCTACAATGAGCAGTTCTTC. It translates to CASTQRGPGAYNEQFF. The chain recombines TRBV5-1 with TRBJ2-1, with a tentative D call TRBD2 (6 bases). V was pared by 6 bases and J by 2 bases, with 18 bases between. The CDR3 is 16 residues long. Germline V CDR1 and CDR2: SGHRS, YFSETQ.

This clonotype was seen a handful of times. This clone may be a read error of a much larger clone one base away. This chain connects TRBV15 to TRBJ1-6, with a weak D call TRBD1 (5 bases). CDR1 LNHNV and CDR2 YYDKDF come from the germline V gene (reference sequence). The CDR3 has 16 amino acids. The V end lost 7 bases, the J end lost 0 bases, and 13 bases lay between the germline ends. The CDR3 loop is CATNRFLASYNSPLHF. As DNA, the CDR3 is TGTGCCACCAACAGGTTCCTAGCCTCCTATAATTCACCCCTCCACTTT.

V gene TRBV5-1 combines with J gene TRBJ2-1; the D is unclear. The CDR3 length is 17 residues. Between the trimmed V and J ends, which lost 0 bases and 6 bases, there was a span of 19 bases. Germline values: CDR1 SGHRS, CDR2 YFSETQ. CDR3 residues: CASSLAVRAQPPNEQFF. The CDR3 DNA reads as TGCGCCAGCAGCTTGGCCGTTCGGGCACAACCGCCCAATGAGCAGTTCTTC.

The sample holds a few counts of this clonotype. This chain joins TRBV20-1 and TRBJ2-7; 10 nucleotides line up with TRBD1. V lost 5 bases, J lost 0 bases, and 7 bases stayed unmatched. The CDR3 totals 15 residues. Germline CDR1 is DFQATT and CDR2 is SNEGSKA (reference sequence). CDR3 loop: CSALKGQGPSYEQYF. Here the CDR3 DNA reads TGCAGTGCTCTTAAGGGACAGGGGCCCTCCTACGAGCAGTACTTC.

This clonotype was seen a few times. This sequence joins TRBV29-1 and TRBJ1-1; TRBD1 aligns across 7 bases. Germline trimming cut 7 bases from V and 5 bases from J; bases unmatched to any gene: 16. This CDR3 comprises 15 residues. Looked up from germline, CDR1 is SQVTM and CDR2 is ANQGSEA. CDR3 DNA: TGCAGCGCCGGGAGGTCAGGGGGTATTGGAACTGAAGCTTTCTTT. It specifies CSAGRSGGIGTEAFF.

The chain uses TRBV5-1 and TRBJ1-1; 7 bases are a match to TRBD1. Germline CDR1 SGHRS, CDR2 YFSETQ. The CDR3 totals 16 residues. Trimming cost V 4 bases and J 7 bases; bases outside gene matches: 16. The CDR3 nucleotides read TGCGCCAGCAGCATCCGGGACCCCAGGGGGGAAGATGAAGCTTTCTTT. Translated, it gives CASSIRDPRGEDEAFF.

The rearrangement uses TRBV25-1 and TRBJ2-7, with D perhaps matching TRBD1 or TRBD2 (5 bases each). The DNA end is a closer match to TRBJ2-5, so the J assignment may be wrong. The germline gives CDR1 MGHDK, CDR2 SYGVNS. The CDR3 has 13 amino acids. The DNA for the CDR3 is TGTGCCAGCAGTGACGAGGGGCTGGAGACCCAGTACTTC. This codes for CASSDEGLETQYF.

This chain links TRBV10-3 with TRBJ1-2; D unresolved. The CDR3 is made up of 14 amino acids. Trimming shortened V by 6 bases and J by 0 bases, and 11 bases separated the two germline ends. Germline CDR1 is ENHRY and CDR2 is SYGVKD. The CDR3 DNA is TGTGCCATCAGGGGAGTCGGAGCTAACTATGGCTACACCTTC. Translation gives CAIRGVGANYGYTF.

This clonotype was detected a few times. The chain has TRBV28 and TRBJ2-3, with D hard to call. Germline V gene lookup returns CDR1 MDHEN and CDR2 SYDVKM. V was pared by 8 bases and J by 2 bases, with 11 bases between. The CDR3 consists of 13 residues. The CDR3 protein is CASGRSDTDTQYF. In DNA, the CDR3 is TGTGCCAGCGGGCGGAGTGACACAGATACGCAGTATTTT.

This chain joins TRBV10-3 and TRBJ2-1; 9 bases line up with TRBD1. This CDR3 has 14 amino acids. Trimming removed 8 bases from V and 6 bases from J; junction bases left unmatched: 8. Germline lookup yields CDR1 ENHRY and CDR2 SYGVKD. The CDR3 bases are TGTGCCATCTCAGGGACAGGGCGAGCCAATGAGCAGTTCTTC. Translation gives CAISGTGRANEQFF.

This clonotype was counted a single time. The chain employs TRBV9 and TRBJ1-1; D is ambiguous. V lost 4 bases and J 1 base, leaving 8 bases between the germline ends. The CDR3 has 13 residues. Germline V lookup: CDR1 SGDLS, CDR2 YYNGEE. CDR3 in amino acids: CASSTWANTEAFF. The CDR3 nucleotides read TGTGCCAGCAGCACCTGGGCGAACACTGAAGCTTTCTTT.